This T cell receptor (beta chain) came from a study of blood T cell repertoires in COVID-19. Study context: Acute and convalescent COVID-19 specimens originated in the United States, Italy and Spain. The cDNA or gDNA used as material had been derived from T cells, B-cell-depleted T cells, or PBMCs.

This clone was detected a few times. Germline-derived CDR1 and CDR2 are SGHNT and YYREEE (reference sequence). This CDR3 spans 15 amino acids. V was clipped by 3 bases and J by 6 bases; unmatched bases: 9. Authors' data handling: Amplifying reference gene primers gave estimates of nucleated cell counts. Clones were read by immunoSEQ multiplex PCR, and TCRdb kept only the in-frame ones, dropping some. V and J calls and clone size are given by that table; D and trimming were obtained from the DNA. The sample shows tens of thousands of clones, 75% to 90% of them seen only once. The sequence was collected from a human donor in a cohort sampled during active COVID-19. V gene TRBV5-4 combines with J gene TRBJ1-1; 9 bases agree with TRBD1. Material: peripheral blood. CDR3 amino acids: CASSWGDREGAEAFF. Here the CDR3 DNA reads TGTGCCAGCAGCTGGGGGGACAGGGAGGGCGCTGAAGCTTTCTTT.